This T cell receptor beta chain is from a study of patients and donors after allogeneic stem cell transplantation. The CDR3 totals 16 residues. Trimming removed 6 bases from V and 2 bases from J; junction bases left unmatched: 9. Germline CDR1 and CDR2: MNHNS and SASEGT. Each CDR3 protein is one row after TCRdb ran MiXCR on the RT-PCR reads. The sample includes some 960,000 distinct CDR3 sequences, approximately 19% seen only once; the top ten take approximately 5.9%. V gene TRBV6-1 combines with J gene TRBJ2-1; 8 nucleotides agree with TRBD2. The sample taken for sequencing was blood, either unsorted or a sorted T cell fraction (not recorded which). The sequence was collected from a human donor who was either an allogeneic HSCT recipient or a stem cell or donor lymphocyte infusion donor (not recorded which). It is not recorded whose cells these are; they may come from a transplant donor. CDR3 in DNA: TGTGCCAGCAGCCCTCGAGCGGGAGTCCCCTACAATGAGCAGTTCTTC. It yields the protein CASSPRAGVPYNEQFF.